The 27 T cell receptor beta chains reported below all come from one sample, sequenced in a study of shared clonotypes between healthy human individuals. Clones were read by immunoSEQ multiplex PCR, and TCRdb kept only the in-frame ones, dropping some. The data show some 2,000,000 clones, approximately 95% seen once. The sequencing input was naive CD4+ T cells sorted from blood. This sample's subset: CD45RA+ positively selected. These receptors were obtained from a man younger than 30 in good health.

The CDR3 is CASSPPGQTSNQPQHF. The DNA of the CDR3 is TGTGCCAGCTCACCGCCCGGACAGACTAGCAATCAGCCCCAGCATTTT. The chain has TRBV18 and TRBJ1-5; possibly TRBD1 for D (6 bases). V gave up 3 bases and J gave up 0 bases, with 12 bases separating them. Germline CDR1 is KGHSH and CDR2 is LQKENI. The length of the CDR3 is 16 residues.

This sequence joins TRBV6-4 and TRBJ2-7, with D tentatively TRBD2 (5 bases). The CDR3 runs to 15 residues. Germline V CDR1 and CDR2: MRHNA, SNTAGT. Trimming took 8 bases from V and 4 from J, leaving 21 bases between them. CDR3 residues: CASADHPRARYEQYF. DNA of the CDR3: TGTGCCAGCGCAGATCACCCGCGGGCCCGATACGAGCAGTACTTC.

The V and J genes are TRBV2 and TRBJ2-1; no clear D gene. V lost 5 bases to trimming and J lost 9 bases, with 5 bases between them. The CDR3 totals 10 residues. Germline loops: CDR1 SNHLY, CDR2 FYNNEI. The CDR3 DNA reads as TGTGCCAGCAGTACTACTGAGCAGTTCTTC. This gives the protein CASSTTEQFF.

This chain links TRBV19 with TRBJ2-7, with a weak D call TRBD1 (6 bases). From germline, CDR1 is LNHDA and CDR2 SQIVND (reference sequence). The germline V and J ends were trimmed by 6 bases and 3 bases, with 12 bases remaining between them. The CDR3 runs to 13 residues. CDR3 in DNA: TGTGCCAGTAGCCGACAGGTTTTCTACGAGCAGTACTTC. Its translation is CASSRQVFYEQYF.

The chain uses TRBV4-1 and TRBJ2-3; D is possibly TRBD2 (6 bases). Trimming pared 0 bases from V and 4 bases from J, leaving 11 bases between. CDR3 length: 15 amino acids. Germline V CDR1 and CDR2: MGHRA, YSYEKL. The CDR3 DNA reads TGCGCCAGCAGCCAAGAGGGGGGTGCCGCAGATACGCAGTATTTT. It yields the protein CASSQEGGAADTQYF.

The CDR3, as DNA: TGTGCCAGCAGCTTTCTAGCGAATGAGCAGTTCTTC. This gives the protein CASSFLANEQFF. This chain uses TRBV5-6 with TRBJ2-1; possible D gene TRBD2, 6 bases. V was shortened by 2 bases and J by 7 bases, with 7 bases between the two germline ends. The germline CDR1 and CDR2 sequences are SGHDT and YYEEEE. The CDR3 runs 12 residues.

This clone was observed a single time. The CDR3 nucleotides are TGTGCCAGCAGTGATGAGGGCCGGGGCTACACCTTC. This codes for CASSDEGRGYTF. The chain links TRBV2 to TRBJ1-2; unclear D gene. Deletions cut 3 bases from V and 8 bases from J, with 10 bases between. The CDR3 spans 12 residues. The germline CDR1 and CDR2 sequences are SNHLY and FYNNEI.

This chain links TRBV18 with TRBJ1-1, with a possible D match to TRBD1 (6 bases). Trimming cost V 2 bases and J 5 bases, with 12 bases left between them. CDR3 length: 14 residues. CDR1 is KGHSH and CDR2 is LQKENI in the germline V gene. The CDR3, as DNA: TGTGCCAGCTCACCAAGGACAGAGAAGACTGAAGCTTTCTTT. Translation: CASSPRTEKTEAFF.

This chain uses TRBV4-3 with TRBJ2-2; D remains ambiguous. V was cut by 0 bases and J by 1 base, with 6 bases left in between. The germline V gene encodes CDR1 LGHNA and CDR2 YSLEER. CDR3 length: 15 residues. The CDR3 DNA reads TGCGCCAGCAGCCAAGATAGGAGGAACACCGGGGAGCTGTTTTTT. It translates to CASSQDRRNTGELFF.

The chain has TRBV6-1 and TRBJ1-6, with D hard to call. Germline V CDR1 and CDR2: MNHNS, SASEGT. The ends were cut back, 1 base at V and 7 bases at J, with 8 bases in the middle. CDR3 length: 14 residues. Here the CDR3 DNA reads TGTGCCAGCAGTGAAGAGGTTATAAATTCACCCCTCCACTTT. Encoded protein: CASSEEVINSPLHF.

This sequence joins TRBV14 and TRBJ2-5, with TRBD2 matching over 10 bases. The CDR3 has 16 amino acids. Germline CDR1 reads SGHDN; CDR2 reads FVKESK. V dropped 0 bases and J dropped 3; count of bases not matched to a gene: 4. Written as DNA, the CDR3 is TGTGCCAGCAGCCAAGATGGCGGGACTAGCGAAGAGACCCAGTACTTC. Translating it yields CASSQDGGTSEETQYF.

The chain carries TRBV28 and TRBJ2-7, with TRBD2 matching 8 bases. V lost 5 bases and J lost 1; bases outside the gene matches: 4. Per germline, CDR1 MDHEN and CDR2 SYDVKM. The CDR3 is made up of 14 amino acids. The CDR3 DNA follows: TGTGCCAGCAGTCAGCGGGGGCCTTCCTACGAGCAGTACTTC. Translated, it gives CASSQRGPSYEQYF.

The chain carries TRBV5-1 and TRBJ2-4; D not resolved. V was cut by 0 bases and J by 6 bases, with 7 bases left in between. Germline lookup yields CDR1 SGHRS and CDR2 YFSETQ. CDR3 size: 13 residues. The CDR3 is CASSLVGLNIQYF. Written as DNA, the CDR3 is TGCGCCAGCAGCTTGGTGGGGTTAAACATTCAGTACTTC.

The chain combines TRBV7-2 with TRBJ2-2; possible D gene TRBD2, 5 bases. The V gene's germline CDR1 is SGHTA and CDR2 FQGNSA. V lost 1 base and J lost 4, with 7 bases in between. The CDR3 has 14 amino acids. The CDR3 nucleotides are TGTGCCAGCAGCTTAGTCCGGGGCACCGGGGAGCTGTTTTTT. This translates into CASSLVRGTGELFF. Looking up the rest from reference TRBV7-2 and TRBJ2-2 gives the full variable domain: GAGVSQSPSNKVTEKGKDVELRCDPISGHTALYWYRQSLGQGLEFLIYFQGNSAPDKSGLPSDRFSAERTGGSVSTLTIQRTQQEDSAVYLCASSLVRGTGELFFGEGSRLTVL.

The chain joins TRBV18 to TRBJ1-1, with a tentative D call TRBD1 (5 bases). Trimming removed 6 bases from V and 3 bases from J, with 14 bases in between. CDR3 size: 14 residues. The V gene's germline CDR1 is KGHSH and CDR2 LQKENI. The CDR3 spells CASSSTVSDTEAFF. CDR3 DNA sequence: TGTGCCAGCTCGTCGACAGTCTCAGACACTGAAGCTTTCTTT.

The CDR3 reads CASSPHALWNYEQYF. The CDR3 region has the DNA TGTGCCAGCAGTCCTCATGCCCTTTGGAACTACGAGCAGTACTTC. The chain employs TRBV28 and TRBJ2-7; no clear D. The germline V and J ends were trimmed by 5 bases and 3 bases, with 17 bases remaining between them. Looked up from germline, CDR1 is MDHEN and CDR2 is SYDVKM. The CDR3 totals 15 residues.

V and J are TRBV25-1 and TRBJ2-3; 10 nucleotides agree with TRBD1. Unmatched junction bases numbered 10, after V lost 5 bases and J lost 5 bases. Germline CDR1 is MGHDK and CDR2 is SYGVNS. This CDR3 has 16 amino acids. The DNA of the CDR3 is TGTGCCAGCAGTAACCCGGGACAGGGGACCGAAGATACGCAGTATTTT. Encoded protein: CASSNPGQGTEDTQYF.

The genes are TRBV5-1 and TRBJ2-3; D remains unclear. The V end was cut by 3 bases, the J end by 1 base, with 15 bases between. This CDR3 is built from 16 residues. Germline CDR1 SGHRS, CDR2 YFSETQ. DNA for the CDR3: TGCGCCAGCAGCTCGGGCCGCAACCACGGCACAGATACGCAGTATTTT. Translated: CASSSGRNHGTDTQYF.

The V gene is TRBV5-1, the J gene TRBJ2-7; D may be TRBD1 (5 bases). V lost 0 bases to trimming and J lost 6 bases, with 10 bases between them. Germline values: CDR1 SGHRS, CDR2 YFSETQ. CDR3 length equals 13 residues. The CDR3 nucleotides are TGCGCCAGCAGCTTGGCTGTTAGGGGCGAGCAGTACTTC. Protein sequence: CASSLAVRGEQYF.

V and J are TRBV6-5 and TRBJ2-1; no clear D. The germline V gene encodes CDR1 MNHEY and CDR2 SVGAGI. CDR3 length: 11 residues. The V gene lost 6 bases and the J gene lost 8 bases, with 8 bases spanning the gap. Here the CDR3 DNA reads TGTGCCAGCAGCCCGGGTCATGAGCAGTTCTTC. It is translated as CASSPGHEQFF.

The genes are TRBV6-1 and TRBJ1-1; 7 bases are shared with TRBD1. CDR3 length: 16 residues. With 4 bases clipped from V and 0 bases from J, the junction kept 8 bases outside the gene matches. The germline V gene encodes CDR1 MNHNS and CDR2 SASEGT. The CDR3 region is CASSGVVRGMNTEAFF. The CDR3 nucleotides read TGTGCCAGCAGTGGTGTTGTCAGGGGGATGAACACTGAAGCTTTCTTT.

The J gene is TRBJ1-6, the V gene TRBV19; D is uncertain. Germline assignment: CDR1 LNHDA and CDR2 SQIVND (reference sequence). V was cut by 9 bases and J by 0 bases, with 15 bases left in between. This CDR3 region has 16 residues. The CDR3 bases are TGTGCCAGCTCCCTCGACTGGAGCTCCTATAATTCACCCCTCCACTTT. This sequence encodes CASSLDWSSYNSPLHF. Together with reference TRBV19 and TRBJ1-6, the CDR3 gives the full variable domain: DGGITQSPKYLFRKEGQNVTLSCEQNLNHDAMYWYRQDPGQGLRLIYYSQIVNDFQKGDIAEGYSVSREKKESFPLTVTSAQKNPTAFYLCASSLDWSSYNSPLHFGNGTRLTVT.

This clone was detected a few times. This chain links TRBV10-1 with TRBJ1-5; D unresolved. This CDR3 is built from 14 residues. CDR1 is WNHNN and CDR2 is SYGVQD in the germline V gene (reference sequence). The V end lost 9 bases, the J end lost 2 bases, and 14 bases lay between the germline ends. Here the CDR3 DNA reads TGCGCCAGGACACACGGACGCGGCAATCAGCCCCAGCATTTT. It yields the protein CARTHGRGNQPQHF.

The chain carries TRBV10-3 and TRBJ2-7; 11 bases fit TRBD2. V dropped 6 bases and J dropped 5; count of bases not matched to a gene: 9. Germline CDR1 and CDR2: ENHRY and SYGVKD. The CDR3 totals 15 residues. CDR3 loop: CAISMTSGEWNEQYF. The CDR3 DNA sequence: TGTGCCATCAGCATGACTAGCGGGGAGTGGAACGAGCAGTACTTC.

The chain couples TRBV6-5 to TRBJ1-1, with 9 nucleotides matching TRBD1. J lost 12 bases, V lost 0 bases, and 11 bases had no gene match. This CDR3 region has 15 residues. Germline loops: CDR1 MNHEY, CDR2 SVGAGI. The CDR3 sequence is CASSYSGTGNLETFF. The CDR3 nucleotides read TGTGCCAGCAGTTACTCGGGGACAGGGAATCTTGAGACTTTCTTT.

About this clone: The sample holds other DNA sequences that translate to the same CDR3. This CDR3 is CAISESRDTEAFF. The CDR3 DNA reads as TGTGCCATCAGTGAGTCGAGGGACACTGAAGCTTTCTTT. V usage is TRBV10-3 and J usage is TRBJ1-1, with D unresolved. Germline V gene sequence: CDR1 ENHRY, CDR2 SYGVKD. The CDR3 sequence is 13 residues long. Trimming stripped 0 bases from V and 3 bases from J, with 5 bases between.

The chain carries TRBV7-3 and TRBJ1-1; D gene unclear. This CDR3 contains 14 residues. Per germline, CDR1 SGHTA and CDR2 FQGTGA. V was pared by 5 bases and J by 4 bases, with 14 bases between. The CDR3 region has the DNA TGTGCCAGCAGCCCGGACCGCTCTAGCACTGAAGCTTTCTTT. This codes for CASSPDRSSTEAFF.